This is a list of T cell receptor beta chains from one sample in a study of blood T cell repertoires in COVID-19. Only in-frame clones appear in the TCRdb table, and some are missing; sequencing was by immunoSEQ multiplex PCR. The sample includes under 400,000 clones, around 85% seen only once; the top ten take about 4.2%. Sample: PBMCs or T cells enriched from blood (not recorded which). These receptors all stem from a woman aged 40 to 49 with acute COVID-19. Each CDR3 is given with its conserved first and last residue. The order of the fields is clone size, D gene, J gene, V gene, CDR3 protein, CDR3 DNA. D genes are given only for firm matches. Rows may omit the clone size; those that give it use once, few, many or a size class.

abundance: .
d_gene: TRBD2
j_gene: TRBJ2-5
v_gene: TRBV4-2
CDR3aa: CASSQVGLAGGETQYF
CDR3nt: TGTGCCAGCAGCCAAGTGGGACTAGCGGGAGGGGAGACCCAGTACTTC

abundance: .
d_gene: TRBD1
j_gene: TRBJ1-4
v_gene: TRBV27
CDR3aa: CASSYVTGLDEKLFF
CDR3nt: TGTGCCAGCAGTTACGTGACAGGGTTGGATGAAAAACTGTTTTTT

abundance: .
d_gene: TRBD1
j_gene: TRBJ1-2
v_gene: TRBV6-5
CDR3aa: CASSYISGGRNYGYTF
CDR3nt: TGTGCCAGCAGTTACATCTCAGGGGGCCGTAACTATGGCTACACCTTC

abundance: .
d_gene: .
j_gene: TRBJ2-7
v_gene: TRBV6-4
CDR3aa: CASSDAPSGDYEQYF
CDR3nt: TGTGCCAGCAGTGACGCTCCCAGCGGAGACTACGAGCAGTACTTC

abundance: .
d_gene: .
j_gene: TRBJ1-6
v_gene: TRBV6-1
CDR3aa: CASSEWGGAGSPLHF
CDR3nt: TGTGCCAGCAGTGAATGGGGGGGGGCGGGTTCACCCCTCCACTTT

abundance: .
d_gene: .
j_gene: TRBJ2-3
v_gene: TRBV4-2
CDR3aa: CASRPLLAPSTDTQYF
CDR3nt: TGTGCCAGCAGACCCCTTTTAGCACCTAGCACAGATACGCAGTATTTT

abundance: .
d_gene: .
j_gene: TRBJ1-2
v_gene: TRBV3-1/TRBV3-2
CDR3aa: CASSQGRGQSYGYTF
CDR3nt: TGTGCCAGCAGCCAAGGTAGAGGACAGAGCTATGGCTACACCTTC

abundance: .
d_gene: TRBD1
j_gene: TRBJ1-5
v_gene: TRBV19
CDR3aa: CASGQGWVGNQPQHF
CDR3nt: TGTGCCAGTGGACAGGGGTGGGTGGGCAATCAGCCCCAGCATTTT

abundance: many
d_gene: TRBD1
j_gene: TRBJ2-7
v_gene: TRBV6-5
CDR3aa: CASSRQGSDYEQYF
CDR3nt: TGTGCCAGCAGTCGACAGGGCTCGGACTACGAGCAGTACTTC

abundance: .
d_gene: TRBD1
j_gene: TRBJ2-5
v_gene: TRBV23-1
CDR3aa: CASSPNRDRAWETQYF
CDR3nt: TGCGCCAGCAGTCCCAACCGGGACAGGGCTTGGGAGACCCAGTACTTC

abundance: .
d_gene: TRBD2
j_gene: TRBJ2-1
v_gene: TRBV3-1/TRBV3-2
CDR3aa: CASSQEGTSGNQFF
CDR3nt: TGTGCCAGCAGCCAAGAGGGGACTAGCGGGAATCAGTTCTTC

abundance: once
d_gene: TRBD1
j_gene: TRBJ1-4
v_gene: TRBV10-3
CDR3aa: CAISESTGVEEKLFF
CDR3nt: TGTGCCATCAGTGAGTCTACAGGGGTAGAGGAAAAACTGTTTTTT

abundance: .
d_gene: .
j_gene: TRBJ1-1
v_gene: TRBV6-2/TRBV6-3
CDR3aa: CASSPIQGGGTEAFF
CDR3nt: TGTGCCAGCAGCCCTATCCAGGGAGGAGGCACTGAAGCTTTCTTT

abundance: .
d_gene: .
j_gene: TRBJ1-5
v_gene: TRBV20-1
CDR3aa: CSASTDYNQPQHF
CDR3nt: TGCAGTGCAAGTACAGACTACAATCAGCCCCAGCATTTT

abundance: .
d_gene: .
j_gene: TRBJ1-2
v_gene: TRBV7-8
CDR3aa: CASSLYNAYGYTF
CDR3nt: TGTGCCAGCAGCTTGTACAACGCCTATGGCTACACCTTC

abundance: .
d_gene: .
j_gene: TRBJ1-5
v_gene: TRBV19
CDR3aa: CASSIYGTGLNQPQHF
CDR3nt: TGTGCCAGTAGTATTTATGGGACTGGTCTCAATCAGCCCCAGCATTTT

abundance: once
d_gene: .
j_gene: TRBJ1-5
v_gene: TRBV19
CDR3aa: CASSDLDYSNQPQHF
CDR3nt: TGTGCCAGTAGTGACCTAGATTATAGCAATCAGCCCCAGCATTTT

abundance: .
d_gene: .
j_gene: TRBJ2-7
v_gene: TRBV5-5
CDR3aa: CASSLVVGSSYEQYF
CDR3nt: TGTGCCAGCAGCTTGGTGGTGGGCAGCTCCTACGAGCAGTACTTC

abundance: once
d_gene: .
j_gene: TRBJ2-1
v_gene: TRBV2
CDR3aa: CASSERGRGNEQFF
CDR3nt: TGTGCCAGCAGTGAGAGGGGACGGGGGAATGAGCAGTTCTTC

abundance: .
d_gene: TRBD1
j_gene: TRBJ2-7
v_gene: TRBV4-3
CDR3aa: CASSQDIGQGVSEQYF
CDR3nt: TGCGCCAGCAGCCAAGATATAGGCCAGGGGGTAAGCGAGCAGTACTTC

abundance: .
d_gene: TRBD1
j_gene: TRBJ2-1
v_gene: TRBV18
CDR3aa: CASSPGTGAYNEQFF
CDR3nt: TGTGCCAGCTCACCAGGGACAGGGGCCTACAATGAGCAGTTCTTC

abundance: once
d_gene: TRBD2
j_gene: TRBJ2-1
v_gene: TRBV7-2
CDR3aa: CASSLEGLAGAKQFF
CDR3nt: TGTGCCAGCAGCTTAGAGGGACTAGCGGGGGCCAAGCAGTTCTTC

abundance: .
d_gene: TRBD2
j_gene: TRBJ2-1
v_gene: TRBV5-6
CDR3aa: CASSLTSASSYNEQFF
CDR3nt: TGTGCCAGCAGCTTAACTAGCGCGAGCTCCTACAATGAGCAGTTCTTC

abundance: .
d_gene: TRBD2
j_gene: TRBJ2-5
v_gene: TRBV2
CDR3aa: CASSVSSGGAETQYF
CDR3nt: TGTGCCAGCAGTGTATCTAGCGGGGGAGCAGAGACCCAGTACTTC

abundance: few
d_gene: TRBD1
j_gene: TRBJ2-5
v_gene: TRBV18
CDR3aa: CASSSGGTGGQETQYF
CDR3nt: TGTGCCAGCTCATCCGGGGGGACAGGGGGCCAAGAGACCCAGTACTTC

abundance: .
d_gene: TRBD2
j_gene: TRBJ2-7
v_gene: TRBV19
CDR3aa: CASSGAGTSSYEQYF
CDR3nt: TGTGCCAGTAGTGGGGCCGGGACTAGTTCGTACGAGCAGTACTTC

abundance: .
d_gene: .
j_gene: TRBJ2-2
v_gene: TRBV21-1
CDR3aa: CASSTLDRGHDGELFF
CDR3nt: TGTGCCAGCAGCACCCTGGACAGGGGGCATGACGGGGAGCTGTTTTTT

abundance: .
d_gene: TRBD2
j_gene: TRBJ2-1
v_gene: TRBV5-6
CDR3aa: CASSSVLADYNEQFF
CDR3nt: TGTGCCAGCAGCTCTGTTCTAGCGGATTACAATGAGCAGTTCTTC

abundance: .
d_gene: .
j_gene: TRBJ2-1
v_gene: TRBV4-3
CDR3aa: CASSQGGGAGYNEQFF
CDR3nt: TGCGCCAGCAGCCAAGGAGGGGGGGCAGGCTACAATGAGCAGTTCTTC

abundance: few
d_gene: .
j_gene: TRBJ1-2
v_gene: TRBV11-1
CDR3aa: CASSLDMGPVYGYTF
CDR3nt: TGTGCCAGCAGCTTAGATATGGGGCCGGTCTATGGCTACACCTTC

abundance: .
d_gene: .
j_gene: TRBJ1-1
v_gene: TRBV6-5
CDR3aa: CASSRQLLNTEAFF
CDR3nt: TGTGCCAGCAGTAGACAGCTACTGAACACTGAAGCTTTCTTT

abundance: .
d_gene: .
j_gene: TRBJ1-4
v_gene: TRBV15
CDR3aa: CATTQGFNEKLFF
CDR3nt: TGTGCCACCACCCAGGGATTTAATGAAAAACTGTTTTTT

abundance: .
d_gene: .
j_gene: TRBJ1-6
v_gene: TRBV3-1/TRBV3-2
CDR3aa: CASSHGTLLSPLHF
CDR3nt: TGTGCCAGCAGCCACGGGACACTCTTGTCACCCCTCCACTTT

abundance: .
d_gene: TRBD1
j_gene: TRBJ2-3
v_gene: TRBV19
CDR3aa: CASSADRAWASSTDTQYF
CDR3nt: TGTGCCAGTAGTGCGGACAGGGCATGGGCCTCTAGCACAGATACGCAGTATTTT

abundance: few
d_gene: TRBD1
j_gene: TRBJ2-1
v_gene: TRBV28
CDR3aa: CASRGTGGRNEQFF
CDR3nt: TGTGCCAGCAGGGGGACAGGGGGTCGCAATGAGCAGTTCTTC

abundance: .
d_gene: TRBD2
j_gene: TRBJ2-2
v_gene: TRBV7-2
CDR3aa: CASSLLAGDGGGELFF
CDR3nt: TGTGCCAGCAGCTTACTAGCGGGGGATGGTGGCGGGGAGCTGTTTTTT

abundance: .
d_gene: .
j_gene: TRBJ2-3
v_gene: TRBV7-2
CDR3aa: CASSSGRTYEDTQYF
CDR3nt: TGTGCCAGCAGCTCTGGGAGAACCTATGAAGATACGCAGTATTTT

abundance: .
d_gene: .
j_gene: TRBJ1-5
v_gene: TRBV6-4
CDR3aa: CASSDIYPLYISSNQPQHF
CDR3nt: TGTGCCAGCAGTGACATCTACCCTCTATATATATCTAGCAATCAGCCCCAGCATTTT

abundance: .
d_gene: .
j_gene: TRBJ1-1
v_gene: TRBV7-9
CDR3aa: CASSEATTEAFF
CDR3nt: TGTGCCAGCAGTGAGGCGACCACTGAAGCTTTCTTT

abundance: .
d_gene: .
j_gene: TRBJ1-3
v_gene: TRBV18
CDR3aa: CASSSSGTNGNTIYF
CDR3nt: TGTGCCAGCTCATCCTCCGGGACAAACGGAAACACCATATATTTT

abundance: .
d_gene: .
j_gene: TRBJ1-5
v_gene: TRBV19
CDR3aa: CATRTAKNLNQPQHF
CDR3nt: TGTGCTACGAGGACAGCGAAGAACCTCAATCAGCCCCAGCATTTT

abundance: .
d_gene: TRBD1
j_gene: TRBJ2-1
v_gene: TRBV7-9
CDR3aa: CASSLADRGSYNEQFF
CDR3nt: TGTGCCAGCAGCTTAGCGGACAGGGGGTCCTACAATGAGCAGTTCTTC

abundance: .
d_gene: .
j_gene: TRBJ2-1
v_gene: TRBV27
CDR3aa: CASSLDSRWNEQFF
CDR3nt: TGTGCCAGCAGTTTAGACTCGCGATGGAATGAGCAGTTCTTC

abundance: .
d_gene: .
j_gene: TRBJ1-3
v_gene: TRBV5-1
CDR3aa: CASSRRIGDGNTIYF
CDR3nt: TGCGCCAGCAGCCGCCGGATAGGGGATGGGAACACCATATATTTT

abundance: few
d_gene: .
j_gene: TRBJ1-2
v_gene: TRBV5-1
CDR3aa: CASRLEANYGYTF
CDR3nt: TGCGCCAGCAGACTTGAGGCTAACTATGGCTACACCTTC

abundance: .
d_gene: TRBD2
j_gene: TRBJ2-3
v_gene: TRBV5-1
CDR3aa: CASSLSGTRNTQYF
CDR3nt: TGCGCCAGCAGCTTGAGCGGGACCCGGAATACGCAGTATTTT

abundance: few
d_gene: .
j_gene: TRBJ1-2
v_gene: TRBV28
CDR3aa: CASSFLQYGYTF
CDR3nt: TGTGCCAGCAGTTTTTTGCAGTATGGCTACACCTTC